This TCR beta chain appears in the sequencing data of a study of shared clonotypes between healthy human individuals. The repertoire was sequenced with immunoSEQ multiplex PCR; TCRdb's copy has only in-frame clones and lacks some. The sample carries approximately 500,000 clones, about 84% recorded once. The junction had 6 bases not matched to a gene; V was cut back by 5 bases and J by 4 bases. Germline V gene lookup returns CDR1 SGHTA and CDR2 FQGTGA. The CDR3 has 14 amino acids. This clonotype was obtained from a woman in her thirties or forties in good health. Some clones in this sample may be carry-over from other donors' samples. V and J are TRBV7-3 and TRBJ2-3; the match to TRBD2 covers 7 bases. Sequencing input: PBMCs. CDR3 residues: CASSPTSSSDTQYF. The CDR3 DNA reads TGTGCCAGCAGCCCGACTAGCAGTTCAGATACGCAGTATTTT.